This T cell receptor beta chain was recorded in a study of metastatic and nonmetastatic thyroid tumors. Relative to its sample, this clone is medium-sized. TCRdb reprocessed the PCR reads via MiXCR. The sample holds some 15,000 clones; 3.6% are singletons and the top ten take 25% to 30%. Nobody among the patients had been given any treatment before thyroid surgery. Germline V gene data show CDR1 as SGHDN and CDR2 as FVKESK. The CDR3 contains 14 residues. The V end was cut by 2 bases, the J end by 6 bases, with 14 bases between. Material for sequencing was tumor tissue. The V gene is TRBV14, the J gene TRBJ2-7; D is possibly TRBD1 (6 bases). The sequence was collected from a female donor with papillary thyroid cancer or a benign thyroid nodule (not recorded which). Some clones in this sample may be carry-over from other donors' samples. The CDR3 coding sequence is TGTGCCAGCAGCCAATGGCAGGGGCCGAGCGAGCAGTACTTC. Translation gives CASSQWQGPSEQYF. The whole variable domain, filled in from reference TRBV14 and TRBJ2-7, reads EAGVTQFPSHSVIEKGQTVTLRCDPISGHDNLYWYRRVMGKEIKFLLHFVKESKQDESGMPNNRFLAERTGGTYSTLKVQPAELEDSGVYFCASSQWQGPSEQYFGPGTRLTVT.